The 15 T cell receptor beta chains below come from one sample, sequenced in a study of tumor and adjacent non-tumor tissue in lung cancer. This sample's RNA came from whole unsorted tissue. This non-tumor lung sample came from over 3 cm beyond the tumor edge. Three rounds of nested PCR, following a modified ARM-PCR protocol, produced the TCRbeta library. TCRdb reprocessed the multiplex PCR reads via MiXCR and lists one record per CDR3 protein. Of 48,000 or so distinct CDR3 sequences detected, about 68% appear once; the ten largest clones hold about 30%. Sequences were obtained from distant non-tumor lung tissue. These receptors all stem from an older woman with non-small cell lung cancer.

At least ten counts were recorded for this clonotype. The gene calls are TRBV28 and TRBJ2-7; 9 nucleotides match TRBD2. The CDR3 length is 15 residues. V dropped 6 bases and J dropped 0; count of bases not matched to a gene: 6. Germline values: CDR1 MDHEN, CDR2 SYDVKM. This chain's CDR3 is CASRSLAGTSYEQYF. Written as DNA, the CDR3 is TGTGCCAGCAGGAGTCTAGCGGGGACCTCCTACGAGCAGTACTTC.

The chain employs TRBV6-5 and TRBJ1-2; D is perhaps TRBD1 (6 bases). V lost 8 bases and J lost 10, with 20 bases in between. Germline CDR1 reads MNHEY; CDR2 reads SVGAGI. The CDR3 length is 13 residues. CDR3 bases: TGTGCCAGCCTCAGGGGAGGGGGAGTTGACTACACCTTC. Amino acids: CASLRGGGVDYTF.

In this sample, this clonotype is medium-sized. The genes are TRBV11-1 and TRBJ2-3; 14 bases are a match to TRBD2. CDR1 is SGHAT and CDR2 is FQDESV in the germline V gene (reference sequence). The trim removed 5 bases at V and 8 bases at J, leaving 9 bases unmatched. The CDR3 runs to 16 residues. The CDR3 bases are TGTGCCAGCAGCAATGACGGACTAGCGGGGGGCGGTACGCAGTATTTT. This sequence encodes CASSNDGLAGGGTQYF.

This clonotype was counted ten times or more. CDR3 DNA sequence: TGTGCCAGCAGTACCCGACAGGGGTTCGATGGCTACACCTTC. Amino acids: CASSTRQGFDGYTF. The chain uses TRBV6-6 and TRBJ1-2; 8 positions match TRBD1. CDR3 length equals 14 residues. CDR1 MNHNY and CDR2 SVGAGI come from the germline V gene (reference sequence). The J segment lost 6 bases and the V segment lost 5 bases, leaving 8 bases of the junction unmatched.

About this clonotype itself: The junction and the germline gene differ at one end; a read error may be behind it. V is TRBV14 and J is TRBJ2-7; D remains unclear. CDR3 length: 12 amino acids. Germline CDR1 reads SGHDN; CDR2 reads FVKESK. CDR3: CASNQDHYEQYF. The CDR3 nucleotides are TGTGCCAGCAACCAAGATCACTACGAGCAATACTTC.

To note about this clonotype: At one of its ends the junction is not consistent with the germline gene, which may arise from a read error. This rearrangement joins TRBV29-1 to TRBJ2-7; 11 nucleotides match TRBD2. The germline gives CDR1 SQVTM, CDR2 ANQGSEA. This CDR3 is built from 16 residues. CDR3 nucleotides: TGCAGAGTTGACGCTAGCGGGAGGACCGGTTCCTACGAGCAGTACTTC. Protein sequence: CRVDASGRTGSYEQYF.

This clonotype was seen many times. The chain has TRBV28 and TRBJ2-4, with a tentative D call TRBD1 (5 bases). The CDR3 has 16 amino acids. Trimming stripped 2 bases from V and 1 base from J, with 12 bases between. Germline CDR1 and CDR2: MDHEN and SYDVKM. CDR3 nucleotides: TGTGCCAGCAGTTTAAGACAAGGGGCGGCCAAAAACATTCAGTACTTC. Its translation is CASSLRQGAAKNIQYF.

This clonotype was recorded a few times. Mismatch with germline at one junction end may stem from a read error. The V gene is TRBV6-1, the J gene TRBJ1-5; perhaps TRBD1 as D (5 bases). CDR3 length: 15 amino acids. Per the germline V gene, CDR1 is MNHNS and CDR2 is SASEGT. The CDR3 sequence: CASSGGVENNQPQHF. The CDR3 coding sequence is TGTGCCAGCAGCGGGGGGGTGGAAAACAATCAGCCCCAGCACTTT.

As concerns this clonotype: This sequence may be a read error, since a much larger clone differs from it by one base. The CDR3 loop reads CSVRDPYEQYF. In DNA form, the CDR3 reads TGCAGCGTTCGGGACCCCTACGAGCAGTACTTC. The genes are TRBV29-1 and TRBJ2-7; D tentatively fits TRBD1 or TRBD2 (5 bases each). Germline V lookup: CDR1 SQVTM, CDR2 ANQGSEA. CDR3 length: 11 residues. V was trimmed by 5 bases and J by 2 bases, leaving 7 bases between them.

V is TRBV12-3 or TRBV12-4 and J is TRBJ2-7; tentative D call: TRBD1 (6 bases). V was clipped by 8 bases and J by 1 base, with 15 bases between them. The CDR3 has 14 amino acids. CDR3 loop: CASGPGDGSYEQYF. Written as DNA, the CDR3 is TGTGCCAGCGGCCCAGGGGACGGTTCCTACGAGCAGTACTTC.

Of note for this clonotype: No conserved phenylalanine or tryptophan is present at the end of the CDR3, so a read error is the likely explanation. This chain joins TRBV6-2 or TRBV6-3 and TRBJ2-3; 7 nucleotides agree with TRBD1. CDR3 length: 16 residues. CDR1 MNHEY and CDR2 SVGEGT come from the germline V gene. Germline trimming cut 6 bases from V and 4 bases from J; bases unmatched to any gene: 13. The CDR3 coding sequence is TGTGCCAGCAGCTTTCGACAGGGAGAGGGAGCAGATACGCAGTATTCT. This encodes CASSFRQGEGADTQYS.

This clonotype was detected many times. The J gene is TRBJ2-3, the V gene TRBV20-1, with D possibly being TRBD1 (6 bases). This CDR3 is built from 13 residues. Germline V gene sequence: CDR1 DFQATT, CDR2 SNEGSKA (reference sequence). V lost 5 bases, J lost 2 bases, and 11 bases lay in between. As DNA, the CDR3 is TGCAGTGCTCCACAGGGTTTCACAGATACGCAGTATTTT. Translating it yields CSAPQGFTDTQYF.

About this clonotype itself: A much larger clone sits a single nucleotide away, making a read error possible. The chain couples TRBV28 to TRBJ2-7, with D hard to call. Germline V gene sequence: CDR1 MDHEN, CDR2 SYDVKM. This CDR3 is built from 12 residues. This chain's CDR3 is CSSSSSSYEQYF. As DNA, the CDR3 is TGTTCCAGCAGTTCCAGCTCCTACGAGCAGTACTTC.

Worth noting for this clonotype: It is likely a read error, because the conserved phenylalanine at the end of the CDR3 is missing. The chain uses TRBV6-2 or TRBV6-3 and TRBJ1-1, with 8 bases matching TRBD1. CDR1 and CDR2 from the germline V gene are MNHEY and SVGEGT. Trimming removed 5 bases from V and 8 bases from J; junction bases left unmatched: 10. This CDR3 region has 14 residues. CDR3 DNA sequence: TGTGCCAGCAGTCACAGGGGGGGAAGCACCGAAGCTTTCTCT. It is translated as CASSHRGGSTEAFS.

In regard to this clonotype: As the CDR3 is not closed by the conserved phenylalanine or tryptophan, this likely results from a read error. This chain links TRBV25-1 with TRBJ1-2; no firm D call. The length of the CDR3 is 12 residues. The V end was cut by 1 base, the J end by 6 bases, with 6 bases between. Germline-derived CDR1 and CDR2 are MGHDK and SYGVNS. The DNA for the CDR3 is TGTGCCAGCAGTGAATCAAGTCATGGCTACACCTTA. It yields the protein CASSESSHGYTL.